Each of the 23 T cell receptor beta chains below was sequenced from the same sample in a study of cytomegalovirus exposure and HLA in healthy donors. The PCR was carried out with 60 Vbeta primers and 13 Jbeta primers. The protocol was immunoSEQ multiplex PCR, while the TCRdb copy is restricted to in-frame clones and leaves out a portion. This sample has roughly 110,000 clones; around 71% occur once, and the top ten carry 0.79%. The sequenced sample consisted of PBMCs. These receptors were collected from a boy between 10 and 17 years old in good health and CMV-seronegative.

The chain links TRBV6-6 to TRBJ1-1; no clear D gene. Germline V CDR1 and CDR2: MNHNY, SVGAGI (reference sequence). This CDR3 contains 13 residues. The V end lost 11 bases, the J end lost 3 bases, and 16 bases lay between the germline ends. In DNA, the CDR3 is TGTGCCGGCATTAATCTGTCGGACACTGAAGCTTTCTTT. Translating it yields CAGINLSDTEAFF.

The chain is built from TRBV4-1 and TRBJ1-4, with a possible D match to TRBD1 (6 bases). V was trimmed by 2 bases and J by 1 base, leaving 11 bases between them. CDR3 length: 16 residues. From germline, CDR1 is MGHRA and CDR2 YSYEKL. CDR3 loop: CASSQPEGVTNEKLFF. In DNA form, the CDR3 reads TGCGCCAGCAGCCAACCCGAGGGGGTAACTAATGAAAAACTGTTTTTT.

V usage is TRBV6-5 and J usage is TRBJ2-1, with D perhaps TRBD1 (5 bases). Germline CDR1 is MNHEY and CDR2 is SVGAGI. The length of the CDR3 is 13 residues. Between the trimmed V and J ends, which lost 5 bases and 8 bases, there was a span of 13 bases. CDR3 DNA sequence: TGTGCCAGCAGTCGCCTAGGGGCGTATGAGCAGTTCTTC. This translates into CASSRLGAYEQFF.

With regard to this clone: This likely comes from a read error, as the CDR3 has no conserved phenylalanine or tryptophan at its end. The chain links TRBV2 to TRBJ1-5; no definite D call. The germline CDR1 and CDR2 sequences are SNHLY and FYNNEI. The V end was cut by 8 bases, the J end by 0 bases, with 8 bases between. This CDR3 spans 13 amino acids. The chain's CDR3 is CASRRYSNQPQHV. CDR3 nucleotide sequence: TGTGCCAGCCGACGGTATAGCAATCAGCCCCAGCATGTT.

CDR3 bases: TGTGCCAGCAGACCAGACCCGGGGGTAGAGACCCAGTACTTC. Amino acids: CASRPDPGVETQYF. The chain recombines TRBV28 with TRBJ2-5, with D possibly being TRBD2 (6 bases). The CDR3 length is 14 residues. Trimming took off 6 bases at V and 4 bases at J, with 15 bases between the two ends. Germline-derived CDR1 and CDR2 are MDHEN and SYDVKM.

The rearrangement links TRBV5-4 to TRBJ2-1; no reliable D call. Germline V gene data show CDR1 as SGHNT and CDR2 as YYREEE (reference sequence). CDR3 length equals 14 residues. The V and J ends lost 4 bases and 4 bases respectively, with 12 bases between them. The CDR3 DNA reads TGTGCCAGCAGCCCACCCCACGGGTACAATGAGCAGTTCTTC. Translation: CASSPPHGYNEQFF.

The V gene is TRBV27, the J gene TRBJ2-5, with D perhaps matching TRBD2 (7 bases). CDR3 length: 16 amino acids. Trimming took 2 bases from V and 0 from J, leaving 13 bases between them. The V gene's germline CDR1 is MNHEY and CDR2 SMNVEV (reference sequence). The CDR3 region is CASSLRGANHQETQYF. CDR3 in DNA: TGTGCCAGCAGTTTACGGGGGGCTAACCACCAAGAGACCCAGTACTTC.

The chain combines TRBV18 with TRBJ2-7; no reliable D call. The CDR3 covers 12 residues. With 3 bases removed from V and 5 bases from J, the gap between germline ends came to 8 bases. The germline V gene encodes CDR1 KGHSH and CDR2 LQKENI. DNA of the CDR3: TGTGCCAGCTCACCCCGTGGAGACGAGCAGTACTTC. Its translation: CASSPRGDEQYF.

The J gene is TRBJ1-6, the V gene TRBV4-1; 7 bases line up with TRBD1. Germline V gene data show CDR1 as MGHRA and CDR2 as YSYEKL. This CDR3 is 13 amino acids long. The V and J ends lost 0 bases and 12 bases, in that order; junction bases with no gene match: 2. Written as DNA, the CDR3 is TGCGCCAGCAGCCAAGATAACAGGGGACCCCTCCACTTT. It is translated as CASSQDNRGPLHF.

V is TRBV29-1 and J is TRBJ1-1; unclear D gene. The germline V gene has CDR1 SQVTM and CDR2 ANQGSEA. The CDR3 is 11 residues long. The V end lost 4 bases, the J end lost 3 bases, and 6 bases lay between the germline ends. CDR3 region: CSVVVDTEAFF. The CDR3 DNA is TGCAGCGTTGTAGTAGACACTGAAGCTTTCTTT.

This clone occurred once. J is TRBJ2-1 and V is TRBV7-8; 9 nucleotides align to TRBD2. The CDR3 is 16 residues long. Trimming removed 5 bases from V and 10 bases from J; junction bases left unmatched: 15. Germline CDR1 is SGHVS and CDR2 is FQNEAQ. CDR3 in DNA: TGTGCCAGCAGCGCAGACAGGGTGGGGACTAGCACCGAGCAGTTCTTC. Translation: CASSADRVGTSTEQFF.

CDR3 sequence (DNA): TGTGCCAGCAGTCTGAACGGGGGGGCCTACGAGCAGTACTTC. Its protein product is CASSLNGGAYEQYF. This rearrangement joins TRBV27 to TRBJ2-7, with TRBD2 identical over 8 bases. Germline values: CDR1 MNHEY, CDR2 SMNVEV (reference sequence). This CDR3 spans 14 amino acids. V was pared by 5 bases and J by 2 bases, with 5 bases of the junction left unmatched.

The rearrangement joins TRBV2 to TRBJ2-1, with TRBD1 matching 9 bases. This CDR3 has 16 amino acids. In germline, CDR1 is SNHLY, CDR2 FYNNEI. V gave up 0 bases and J gave up 5 bases; unmatched junction bases: 5. CDR3 nucleotide sequence: TGTGCCAGCAGTGAAGCGGTTTGGACAGGGGACAATGAGCAGTTCTTC. This encodes CASSEAVWTGDNEQFF.

This sequence joins TRBV18 and TRBJ2-7, with 13 bases aligning to TRBD2. The V gene's germline CDR1 is KGHSH and CDR2 LQKENI. The CDR3 extends over 17 amino acids. V was clipped by 5 bases and J by 2 bases; unmatched bases: 9. This CDR3 is CASSDRLGTSGTYEQYF. The CDR3 DNA is TGTGCCAGCTCAGACCGACTGGGGACTAGCGGGACCTACGAGCAGTACTTC.

The V and J genes are TRBV27 and TRBJ1-5; possibly TRBD1 for D (5 bases). CDR1 is MNHEY and CDR2 is SMNVEV in the germline V gene (reference sequence). V lost 10 bases, J lost 7 bases, and 17 bases lay in between. CDR3 length equals 13 residues. CDR3 nucleotide sequence: TGTGCCACCCGGAGAGGGGAGGGCCAGCCCCAGCATTTT. It specifies CATRRGEGQPQHF.

This clone has more than one count but fewer than ten. CDR3 sequence: CASSQAGYGYTF. The CDR3 bases are TGCGCCAGCAGCCAAGCGGGCTATGGCTACACCTTC. This chain uses TRBV4-1 with TRBJ1-2, with unresolved D. The CDR3 is made up of 12 amino acids. The germline V gene has CDR1 MGHRA and CDR2 YSYEKL. V lost 1 base and J 4 bases, leaving 4 bases between the germline ends.

The J gene is TRBJ1-1, the V gene TRBV28, with D possibly matching TRBD1 (6 bases). This CDR3 spans 14 amino acids. Germline CDR1 reads MDHEN; CDR2 reads SYDVKM. Trimming pared 4 bases from V and 1 base from J, leaving 10 bases between. The CDR3 DNA is TGTGCCAGCAGTTCCGGACAGTGGAACACTGAAGCTTTCTTT. Translated: CASSSGQWNTEAFF.

The rearrangement links TRBV30 to TRBJ1-2; D call uncertain. V shed 0 bases and J shed 8 bases, with 7 bases lying between them. This CDR3 is 11 amino acids long. The germline gives CDR1 GTSNPN, CDR2 SVGIG (reference sequence). The CDR3 loop reads CAWSVLWGYTF. The CDR3 DNA reads TGTGCCTGGAGTGTACTGTGGGGCTACACCTTC. Filled out from reference TRBV30 and TRBJ1-2, the complete variable domain reads SQTIHQWPATLVQPVGSPLSLECTVEGTSNPNLYWYRQAAGRGLQLLFYSVGIGQISSEVPQNLSASRPQDRQFILSSKKLLLSDSGFYLCAWSVLWGYTFGSGTRLTVV.

This chain uses TRBV7-3 with TRBJ1-3; D uncertain. Between the trimmed V and J ends, which lost 5 bases and 1 base, there was a span of 6 bases. The germline CDR1 and CDR2 sequences are SGHTA and FQGTGA. CDR3 length: 13 amino acids. This chain's CDR3 is CASSRVSGNTIYF. The CDR3 DNA is TGTGCCAGCAGCCGGGTTTCTGGAAACACCATATATTTT.

This chain uses TRBV6-1 with TRBJ2-7; possibly TRBD2 for D (5 bases). Germline CDR1 reads MNHNS; CDR2 reads SASEGT. The CDR3 consists of 15 residues. With 1 base removed from V and 3 bases from J, the gap between germline ends came to 13 bases. CDR3 nucleotides: TGTGCCAGCAGTGAAGGGTCTAGCTGGAACTACGAGCAGTACTTC. As protein: CASSEGSSWNYEQYF.

This clone has only a few counts. V and J are TRBV27 and TRBJ1-1, with 7 bases fitting TRBD1. The V gene end was trimmed by 4 bases and the J gene end by 0 bases; junction bases not matched to a gene: 8. The CDR3 length is 16 residues. Germline lookup yields CDR1 MNHEY and CDR2 SMNVEV (reference sequence). The DNA for the CDR3 is TGTGCCAGCAGTTCGGAGACAGGGACGATGAACACTGAAGCTTTCTTT. Its translation: CASSSETGTMNTEAFF.

This sequence joins TRBV6-5 and TRBJ1-2; 7 positions match TRBD1. The germline gives CDR1 MNHEY, CDR2 SVGAGI. V trimming: 0 bases; J trimming: 4 bases; junction bases outside the gene matches: 5. This CDR3 comprises 15 residues. DNA of the CDR3: TGTGCCAGCAGTTACTCGGTGACAGGGCTCTATGGCTACACCTTC. Translation gives CASSYSVTGLYGYTF.

The genes are TRBV4-1 and TRBJ1-1; possibly TRBD1 for D (6 bases). The CDR3 spans 16 residues. V was clipped by 0 bases and J by 1 base, with 12 bases between them. Germline assignment: CDR1 MGHRA and CDR2 YSYEKL. The CDR3 loop reads CASSQDSAGANTEAFF. The CDR3 bases are TGCGCCAGCAGCCAAGATTCGGCAGGGGCGAACACTGAAGCTTTCTTT.